This TCR beta chain was captured by sequencing in a study of T cell repertoires in cytomegalovirus infection. Study details: It can be stated that public TCR beta signatures indicated CMV infection as well as a matching HLA type.

The V gene lost 2 bases and the J gene lost 11 bases, with 10 bases spanning the gap. Germline V lookup: CDR1 ENHRY, CDR2 SYGVKD. The CDR3 length is 13 residues. From the reads, TCRdb called clonotypes with MiXCR, one entry per CDR3 protein. The sample includes around 71,000 distinct CDR3 sequences, roughly 20% of them seen just once. Regarding this clonotype: The antigen is undetermined.

This receptor was identified in a human donor in good health (CMV status not recorded). Some clones in this sample may be carry-over from other donors' samples. The sample here was CD8+ T cells from cultured PBMCs, taken from culture after CMV antigen stimulation. J is TRBJ1-6 and V is TRBV10-3; D might be TRBD1 (5 bases). The CDR3: CAISETGVPPLHF. The CDR3, as DNA: TGTGCCATCAGTGAGACAGGTGTACCACCCCTCCACTTT.